One and the same sample provided the 3 T cell receptor beta chains below, sequenced in a study of shared clonotypes between healthy human individuals. The assay was immunoSEQ multiplex PCR, and TCRdb's table has in-frame clones only and misses some. The repertoire holds about 700,000 clones, with roughly 70% as singletons. Specimen: memory CD4+ T cells sorted from blood. Subset in this sample: CD45RA-negative fraction. The receptors originated from a young woman in good health.

This clone was seen a few times. The chain couples TRBV20-1 to TRBJ2-3; D is undetermined. The CDR3 is 11 amino acids. Germline V gene lookup returns CDR1 DFQATT and CDR2 SNEGSKA (reference sequence). The V end was cut by 5 bases, the J end by 3 bases, with 6 bases between. The CDR3 protein is CSAFQTDTQYF. The CDR3 region has the DNA TGCAGTGCTTTCCAGACAGATACGCAGTATTTT.

The genes are TRBV6-9 and TRBJ2-7, with D possibly being TRBD1 (6 bases). The germline V gene encodes CDR1 MNHGY and CDR2 SVAAGI. The V gene lost 8 bases and the J gene lost 0 bases, with 17 bases spanning the gap. The length of the CDR3 is 15 residues. This chain's CDR3 is CASCPRTAPSYEQYF. The DNA for the CDR3 is TGTGCCAGCTGCCCGAGGACAGCCCCCTCCTACGAGCAGTACTTC.

This chain links TRBV2 with TRBJ2-6; tentative D call: TRBD2 (5 bases). V was cut by 5 bases and J by 4 bases, with 15 bases left in between. This CDR3 contains 16 residues. Germline-derived CDR1 and CDR2 are SNHLY and FYNNEI. CDR3 sequence reads: CASSPLRGRGANVLTF. CDR3 nucleotides: TGTGCCAGCAGTCCGCTTCGAGGGCGAGGGGCCAACGTCCTGACTTTC.